These 16 T cell receptor beta chains were sequenced from one sample in a study of CD8+CD57+ T cells in acquired aplastic anemia. According to the study, genomic DNA was the template for TCR beta VDJ and CDR3 profiling. TCRdb used MiXCR to reprocess the reads, holding one entry per CDR3 protein. The sample has 150,000 to 200,000 distinct CDR3 sequences; around 45% are singletons. The sample taken for sequencing was sorted CD4+, CD8+, or CD8+CD57+ T cells (not recorded which) from PBMCs. The receptors were sampled from a human donor in good health.

This clonotype was recorded many times. The V call is TRBV6-5, the J call TRBJ2-7; D is ambiguous. The CDR3 covers 11 residues. V dropped 4 bases and J dropped 4 bases, with 5 bases sitting between them. Looked up from germline, CDR1 is MNHEY and CDR2 is SVGAGI. For the CDR3, the DNA is TGTGCCAGCAGTTTTGGGTACGAGCAGTACTTC. It encodes CASSFGYEQYF.

The chain couples TRBV27 to TRBJ1-5; no clear D gene. Germline-derived CDR1 and CDR2 are MNHEY and SMNVEV (reference sequence). The CDR3 length is 14 residues. V was pared by 3 bases and J by 7 bases, with 13 bases between. CDR3 region: CASSLEGMEQPQHF. For the CDR3, the DNA is TGTGCCAGCAGTTTGGAAGGAATGGAACAGCCCCAGCATTTT.

In its sample, this clonotype was seen once. This sequence joins TRBV19 and TRBJ2-1; D possibly corresponds to TRBD2 (6 bases). V dropped 6 bases and J dropped 6 bases, with 15 bases sitting between them. CDR1 is LNHDA, CDR2 SQIVND, per germline (reference sequence). The CDR3 has 14 amino acids. The CDR3 nucleotides are TGTGCCAGTAGCTTAGCGGCAGTTCGCAATGAGCAGTTCTTC. Translated, it gives CASSLAAVRNEQFF.

This clonotype was counted ten times or more. The chain employs TRBV10-1 and TRBJ2-7; tentatively, D is TRBD1 (5 bases). Germline assignment: CDR1 WNHNN and CDR2 SYGVQD (reference sequence). The CDR3 spans 12 residues. V lost 8 bases, J lost 0 bases, and 8 bases lay in between. The CDR3 DNA follows: TGCGCCAGCGGAGACAGCTCCTACGAGCAGTACTTC. Amino acid sequence: CASGDSSYEQYF.

In this sample, this clonotype turned up many times. The chain has TRBV5-6 and TRBJ2-5, with a possible D match to TRBD2 (6 bases). Germline CDR1 is SGHDT and CDR2 is YYEEEE. Trimming pared 4 bases from V and 0 bases from J, leaving 10 bases between. This CDR3 has 14 residues. DNA for the CDR3: TGTGCCAGCAGCGTTAGGGACTACCAAGAGACCCAGTACTTC. Encoded protein: CASSVRDYQETQYF.

This clonotype was seen only a few times. The V call is TRBV3-1, the J call TRBJ1-2, with unresolved D. Germline loops: CDR1 LGHDT, CDR2 YNNKEL (reference sequence). V lost 8 bases to trimming and J lost 6 bases, with 25 bases between them. This CDR3 contains 16 residues. As DNA, the CDR3 is TGTGCCAGCTCCTATCAAGGAGTCGGGAAATTAGATGGCTACACCTTC. Amino acid sequence: CASSYQGVGKLDGYTF.

The chain is built from TRBV10-3 and TRBJ1-5, with D unresolved. CDR1 ENHRY and CDR2 SYGVKD come from the germline V gene. Trimming shortened V by 4 bases and J by 2 bases, and 9 bases separated the two germline ends. The CDR3 sequence is 14 residues long. CDR3: CAISAWGGNQPQHF. The CDR3 DNA sequence: TGTGCCATCAGTGCATGGGGAGGCAATCAGCCCCAGCATTTT.

This clonotype was counted many times. This CDR3 reads CASSSQKGLEAFF. Written as DNA, the CDR3 is TGTGCCAGTAGTAGCCAAAAGGGTCTCGAAGCTTTCTTT. This chain links TRBV19 with TRBJ1-1; D is ambiguous. Germline V lookup: CDR1 LNHDA, CDR2 SQIVND (reference sequence). The CDR3 runs 13 residues. V was pared by 4 bases and J by 8 bases, with 14 bases between.

The V and J genes are TRBV10-3 and TRBJ2-1; D may correspond to TRBD1 or TRBD2 (5 bases each). V shed 10 bases and J shed 10 bases, with 17 bases lying between them. Germline-derived CDR1 and CDR2 are ENHRY and SYGVKD. The CDR3 runs 12 residues. The CDR3 reads CATGPEGLEQFF. The CDR3 DNA reads TGTGCCACAGGTCCCGAGGGGCTAGAGCAGTTCTTC.

V gene TRBV9 combines with J gene TRBJ2-7, with 8 bases aligning to TRBD2. Per germline, CDR1 SGDLS and CDR2 YYNGEE. The trim removed 0 bases at V and 5 bases at J, leaving 10 bases unmatched. The CDR3 contains 16 residues. The CDR3 region has the DNA TGTGCCAGCAGCGTAGGTTATCCGGGACTAGGTAACGAGCAGTACTTC. Protein: CASSVGYPGLGNEQYF.

This clonotype was counted a single time. A read error is possible here, since a much larger clone lies one base away. The chain is built from TRBV7-2 and TRBJ1-1, with D possibly matching TRBD1 (5 bases). V lost 5 bases, J lost 2 bases, and 12 bases lay in between. Germline V gives CDR1 SGHTA, CDR2 FQGNSA. CDR3 length: 14 amino acids. DNA for the CDR3: TGTGCCAGCAGCACAACAGGTACTAACACTGAAGCTTTCTTT. Protein: CASSTTGTNTEAFF.

This clonotype was recorded at least ten times. The chain is built from TRBV5-1 and TRBJ2-5, with D unclear. Trimming removed 3 bases from V and 4 bases from J, with 7 bases in between. Germline V gives CDR1 SGHRS, CDR2 YFSETQ. The CDR3 extends over 12 amino acids. CDR3 coding DNA: TGCGCCAGCAGCTCCCAAAGAGAGACCCAGTACTTC. Amino acid sequence: CASSSQRETQYF.

Many counts were recorded for this clonotype. The chain combines TRBV29-1 with TRBJ2-7; D is uncertain. Trimming took off 3 bases at V and 1 base at J, with 7 bases between the two ends. This CDR3 has 12 residues. In germline, CDR1 is SQVTM, CDR2 ANQGSEA. Here the CDR3 DNA reads TGCAGCGTTGAGGTCGGGTCCTACGAGCAGTACTTC. Residues: CSVEVGSYEQYF.

On this clonotype itself: A read error may be the cause here, since a much bigger clone is one base away. A read error is likely, as this CDR3 ends without the conserved phenylalanine or tryptophan. V usage is TRBV20-1 and J usage is TRBJ2-2, with 8 bases fitting TRBD1. CDR1 is DFQATT, CDR2 SNEGSKA, per germline (reference sequence). The ends lost 5 bases at V and 6 bases at J; junction bases unmatched: 8. The CDR3 loop spans 14 amino acids. CDR3: CSAHRTGRAGELFS. CDR3 in DNA: TGCAGTGCTCATCGGACAGGGCGCGCCGGGGAGCTGTTTTCT.

There are a few counts of this clonotype. V and J are TRBV21-1 and TRBJ2-2; TRBD2 reflects the table's D call only, with no check against the DNA. TRBV21-1 is marked as a pseudogene. The CDR3 has 22 residues. CDR3: CASSNRGGLAGDFSANTGELFF. For the CDR3, the DNA is TGTGCCAGCAGCAACCGTGGGGGACTAGCGGGAGATTTTAGCGCGAACACCGGGGAGCTGTTTTTT.

This clonotype was observed at least ten times. Germline is not matched at one junction end, which may reflect a read error. This rearrangement joins TRBV5-1 to TRBJ2-2; D perhaps matches TRBD1 (6 bases). There are 16 residues in the CDR3. Germline V gene lookup returns CDR1 SGHRS and CDR2 YFSETQ. The CDR3 loop is CASSPGGRWNTGELFF. The CDR3, as DNA: TGCGCCAGCAGCCCTGGGGGCAGGTGGAACACCGGGGAGCTATTTTTT.